This T cell receptor beta chain came from a study of T cells in Graves' hyperthyroidism and ophthalmopathy. As for this clonotype: Its target is not known.

The study's findings and limits: Blood held most thyroid clonotypes expanded above 0.001 frequency.

The authors deemed Graves' hyperthyroidism stable absent ophthalmopathy progression within 18 months. Uncontrolled infection, other autoimmune disease, pregnancy and lactation each barred patients from inclusion. The length of the CDR3 is 13 residues. The germline CDR1 and CDR2 sequences are SGHNT and YYREEE (reference sequence). The V and J ends lost 1 base and 7 bases respectively, with 12 bases between them. The investigators amplified TCR beta CDR3 regions from RNA transcripts. HTBI primers were the set used in a first-round RT-PCR of the TCR CDR3. TCRdb reanalysed the multiplex PCR reads using MiXCR and keeps one entry per CDR3 protein. The repertoire holds 750,000 to 950,000 distinct CDR3 sequences, with roughly 40% as singletons.

This chain connects TRBV5-4 to TRBJ2-7; tentative D call: TRBD2 (5 bases). The sequence derives from a man between 18 and 29 years old with Graves' hyperthyroidism. The sequencing sample was made of blood. The CDR3 protein is CASSLQQTGEQYF. The CDR3 region has the DNA TGTGCCAGCAGCTTGCAACAGACGGGAGAGCAGTACTTC.